The next 15 T cell receptor beta chains were all read from a single sample in a study of regulatory T cells in long-lasting Graves disease. Assembly of TCR beta libraries relied on iRepertoire HTBI primers together with Arm-PCR of CDR3 regions. A single record per CDR3 protein comes from TCRdb applying MiXCR to the multiplex PCR reads. This table has over 300,000 distinct CDR3 sequences, roughly a fifth appearing once. Time point described: persistent/refractory GD, antithyroid drugs over 5 years with positive TRAb. Generation of the TCR library employed RNA extracted from PBMCs. The source material was peripheral blood mononuclear cells (PBMCs), sampled when the disease was refractory, from a patient treated with antithyroid drugs. The receptors were sampled from a female donor with Graves disease.

This chain uses TRBV11-1 with TRBJ1-1; D is uncertain. Trimming took 5 bases from V and 1 from J, leaving 14 bases between them. Germline-derived CDR1 and CDR2 are SGHAT and FQDESV (reference sequence). The CDR3 totals 15 residues. CDR3 bases: TGTGCCAGCAGCCAACGAGGGCCGACGAACACTGAAGCTTTCTTT. It codes for CASSQRGPTNTEAFF.

This clonotype has only a few counts. This chain connects TRBV15 to TRBJ2-1; 12 bases align to TRBD1. V lost 10 bases and J lost 6; bases outside the gene matches: 7. Germline CDR1 LNHNV, CDR2 YYDKDF (reference sequence). The CDR3 runs 14 residues. CDR3 sequence reads: CAIRGTGGFNEQFF. The CDR3 coding sequence is TGTGCCATCAGGGGGACAGGGGGCTTCAATGAGCAGTTCTTC.

This clonotype was counted between two and nine times. The chain joins TRBV3-1 to TRBJ2-7; 12 nucleotides line up with TRBD2. The CDR3 is made up of 15 amino acids. J was trimmed by 4 bases and V by 4 bases; bases with no gene match: 5. Germline V gives CDR1 LGHDT, CDR2 YNNKEL (reference sequence). CDR3 DNA: TGTGCCAGCAGCCGCGGACTAGCGGGGAAATACGAGCAGTACTTC. It yields the protein CASSRGLAGKYEQYF.

Ten or more counts support this clonotype. The chain is built from TRBV2 and TRBJ2-1; D possibly corresponds to TRBD1 (6 bases). The V gene lost 5 bases and the J gene lost 8 bases, with 10 bases spanning the gap. This CDR3 region has 12 residues. CDR1 and CDR2 from the germline V gene are SNHLY and FYNNEI. As DNA, the CDR3 is TGTGCCAGCAGTACAGGGACGGATGAGCAGTTCTTC. Protein: CASSTGTDEQFF.

This clonotype was detected ten times or more. The chain joins TRBV28 to TRBJ2-7; maybe TRBD2 (6 bases). The CDR3 is 14 residues long. Germline values: CDR1 MDHEN, CDR2 SYDVKM. Trimming removed 4 bases at V and 4 bases at J, with 14 bases between. Here the CDR3 DNA reads TGTGCCAGCAGTTGGTTTAGCGGACATTACGAGCAGTACTTC. This gives the protein CASSWFSGHYEQYF.

This clonotype has a handful of counts. V usage is TRBV10-3 and J usage is TRBJ1-5; D is unresolved. The CDR3 loop spans 15 amino acids. The V end lost 0 bases, the J end lost 4 bases, and 10 bases lay between the germline ends. The germline V gene encodes CDR1 ENHRY and CDR2 SYGVKD. Written as DNA, the CDR3 is TGTGCCATCAGTGAGTCGAAGGCAGGTAATCAGCCCCAGCATTTT. Residues: CAISESKAGNQPQHF.

This clonotype was counted only a few times. A much larger clone is a single base away; this may be a read error. V is TRBV2 and J is TRBJ1-5, with unresolved D. This CDR3 is 14 amino acids long. Germline loops: CDR1 SNHLY, CDR2 FYNNEI. CDR3 protein: CTSSEWAVYQPQHF. The CDR3 DNA reads TGTACCAGCAGTGAGTGGGCAGTATATCAGCCCCAGCATTTT.

Details on this clonotype: This may come from a read error, since a much larger clone is one base off. The rearrangement links TRBV7-2 to TRBJ2-7; TRBD2 matches 9 bases. CDR1 and CDR2 from the germline V gene are SGHTA and FQGNSA. The CDR3 runs 13 residues. Trimming took 10 bases from V and 2 from J; bases not matched to a gene: 6. In DNA form, the CDR3 reads TGTGCCATCACCTCTAGCGGGACCTACGAGCAGTACTTC. This sequence encodes CAITSSGTYEQYF.

This clonotype was counted at least ten times. This chain joins TRBV6-5 and TRBJ2-7; 7 bases map to TRBD1. After removal of 0 bases from V and 1 base from J, the junction contained 9 bases not matched to a gene. The germline CDR1 and CDR2 sequences are MNHEY and SVGAGI. The CDR3 consists of 17 residues. The CDR3 protein is CASSYSASRDSSYEQYF. CDR3 sequence (DNA): TGTGCCAGCAGTTACTCGGCATCGAGGGACAGTTCCTACGAGCAGTACTTC.

This clonotype occurred a few times. This chain links TRBV25-1 with TRBJ1-2; 8 nucleotides agree with TRBD1. V shed 1 base and J 0 bases; nucleotides not matched to a gene: 1. The CDR3 totals 15 residues. CDR1 is MGHDK, CDR2 SYGVNS, per germline. CDR3 sequence: CASSEWTGTNYGYTF. CDR3 nucleotide sequence: TGTGCCAGCAGTGAATGGACAGGGACTAACTATGGCTACACCTTC.

This chain joins TRBV4-1 and TRBJ2-7; 8 nucleotides match TRBD2. Germline CDR1 reads MGHRA; CDR2 reads YSYEKL. V was pared by 0 bases and J by 6 bases, with 7 bases of the junction left unmatched. CDR3 size: 15 residues. The CDR3 protein is CASSQDRVRGGEQYF. The CDR3 region has the DNA TGCGCCAGCAGCCAAGATCGGGTTCGGGGGGGCGAGCAGTACTTC.

This clonotype was counted ten times or more. This chain connects TRBV7-9 to TRBJ2-5; TRBD1 aligns across 8 bases. Per the germline V gene, CDR1 is SEHNR and CDR2 is FQNEAQ (reference sequence). The CDR3 consists of 16 residues. With V trimmed by 5 bases and J by 3 bases, 11 bases remained unmatched. CDR3 bases: TGTGCCAGCAGCCAGGAGACAGGGGCACGGGAAGAGACCCAGTACTTC. It specifies CASSQETGAREETQYF.

This chain uses TRBV18 with TRBJ2-1; D might be TRBD1 (6 bases). Germline V gives CDR1 KGHSH, CDR2 LQKENI. V dropped 2 bases and J dropped 9 bases, with 11 bases sitting between them. CDR3 length equals 13 residues. This chain's CDR3 is CASSPTGWVEQFF. For the CDR3, the DNA is TGTGCCAGCTCACCAACAGGGTGGGTTGAGCAGTTCTTC.

This clonotype has a single count. The CDR3 sequence is CASSSVGTRSGQYF. CDR3 nucleotides: TGCGCCAGCAGCTCGGTAGGGACTAGAAGCGGGCAGTACTTC. This chain links TRBV5-1 with TRBJ2-7, with 8 bases that match TRBD2. V gave up 3 bases and J gave up 9 bases; unmatched junction bases: 11. CDR3 size: 14 residues. The V gene's germline CDR1 is SGHRS and CDR2 YFSETQ.

The gene calls are TRBV6-1 and TRBJ2-3; D might be TRBD1 (6 bases). The CDR3 extends over 13 amino acids. The ends were cut back, 10 bases at V and 4 bases at J, with 15 bases in the middle. CDR1 MNHNS and CDR2 SASEGT come from the germline V gene. CDR3 sequence reads: CATNREWADTQYF. CDR3 coding DNA: TGTGCCACCAACAGGGAATGGGCAGATACGCAGTATTTT.